The 15 T cell receptor beta chains below come from one sample, sequenced in a study of cytomegalovirus exposure and HLA in healthy donors. The PCR contained 60 Vbeta and 13 Jbeta primers. The data were produced by immunoSEQ multiplex PCR, yet TCRdb's version contains in-frame clones alone and is incomplete. The sample shows over 150,000 clones, approximately 77% of them seen only once. Sequencing was done on a sample of PBMCs. These receptors came from a male donor in good health and CMV-seropositive.

Concerning this clone: In the same sample, other DNA sequences code for this CDR3. This chain's CDR3 is CASSEQGDSNQPQHF. CDR3 DNA: TGTGCCAGCAGCGAACAGGGAGATAGCAATCAGCCCCAGCATTTT. The rearrangement joins TRBV9 to TRBJ1-5, with TRBD1 as a possible D gene (6 bases). The CDR3 is 15 amino acids. V was trimmed by 3 bases and J by 0 bases, leaving 10 bases between them. Per the germline V gene, CDR1 is SGDLS and CDR2 is YYNGEE. Full variable domain (missing parts from reference TRBV9 and TRBJ1-5): DSGVTQTPKHLITATGQRVTLRCSPRSGDLSVYWYQQSLDQGLQFLIQYYNGEERAKGNILERFSAQQFPDLHSELNLSSLELGDSALYFCASSEQGDSNQPQHFGDGTRLSIL.

The V call is TRBV5-8, the J call TRBJ1-6; a possible D gene is TRBD1 (5 bases). The germline CDR1 and CDR2 sequences are SGHTS and YDEGEE. V gave up 6 bases and J gave up 6 bases, with 19 bases separating them. The CDR3 consists of 16 residues. In nucleotides, the CDR3 is TGTGCCAGCACCCCTGCAGGACACCGCCTTAATTCACCCCTCCACTTT. As protein: CASTPAGHRLNSPLHF.

The chain combines TRBV10-2 with TRBJ1-5, with D possibly matching TRBD1 (5 bases). Germline CDR1 and CDR2: WSHSY and SAAADI. The length of the CDR3 is 14 residues. V shed 8 bases and J shed 2 bases, with 13 bases lying between them. The CDR3 spells CASPMKGCNQPQHF. CDR3 in DNA: TGCGCCAGCCCCATGAAGGGGTGCAATCAGCCCCAGCATTTT.

This clone showed up just once. The V call is TRBV19, the J call TRBJ2-7; a possible D gene is TRBD1 (5 bases). The CDR3 runs to 15 residues. Germline V gene lookup returns CDR1 LNHDA and CDR2 SQIVND (reference sequence). The ends were cut back, 1 base at V and 4 bases at J, with 14 bases in the middle. CDR3 bases: TGTGCCAGTAGTATAGTAGGACAAAGTACGTACGAGCAGTACTTC. Encoded protein: CASSIVGQSTYEQYF. The whole variable domain, filled in from reference TRBV19 and TRBJ2-7, reads DGGITQSPKYLFRKEGQNVTLSCEQNLNHDAMYWYRQDPGQGLRLIYYSQIVNDFQKGDIAEGYSVSREKKESFPLTVTSAQKNPTAFYLCASSIVGQSTYEQYFGPGTRLTVT.

V and J are TRBV6-6 and TRBJ1-1; 10 positions agree with TRBD1. Germline lookup yields CDR1 MNHNY and CDR2 SVGAGI (reference sequence). The CDR3 has 14 residues. Trimming cost V 5 bases and J 7 bases; bases outside gene matches: 7. CDR3 DNA sequence: TGTGCCAGCAGTCCGAGACAGGGGGCCAGTGAAGCTTTCTTT. Translated: CASSPRQGASEAFF.

The CDR3 loop is CASSFDRGHTQYF. The CDR3 DNA reads TGTGCCAGCAGCTTCGACAGGGGCCATACGCAGTATTTT. This rearrangement joins TRBV6-5 to TRBJ2-3; TRBD1 matches at 8 bases. The CDR3 totals 13 residues. V was pared by 6 bases and J by 7 bases, with 6 bases of the junction left unmatched. Germline V gene sequence: CDR1 MNHEY, CDR2 SVGAGI.

The V call is TRBV10-1, the J call TRBJ2-3; D may be TRBD2 (6 bases). CDR3 length: 17 amino acids. Germline CDR1 WNHNN, CDR2 SYGVQD (reference sequence). V lost 3 bases and J 0 bases, leaving 16 bases between the germline ends. The CDR3 coding sequence is TGCGCCAGCAGTGACCCCGCAGGCGCGGGGAGCACAGATACGCAGTATTTT. It yields the protein CASSDPAGAGSTDTQYF.

The chain uses TRBV25-1 and TRBJ1-5; 10 bases are a match to TRBD1. V lost 4 bases to trimming and J lost 2 bases; unmatched junction nucleotides: 5. The CDR3 has 16 amino acids. Germline V lookup: CDR1 MGHDK, CDR2 SYGVNS. Written as DNA, the CDR3 is TGTGCCAGCAGTGCGGGACAGGGGATGGGCAATCAGCCCCAGCATTTT. Translating it yields CASSAGQGMGNQPQHF. The complete variable domain, with remaining parts taken from reference TRBV25-1 and TRBJ1-5, reads EADIYQTPRYLVIGTGKKITLECSQTMGHDKMYWYQQDPGMELHLIHYSYGVNSTEKGDLSSESTVSRIRTEHFPLTLESARPSHTSQYLCASSAGQGMGNQPQHFGDGTRLSIL.

The chain carries TRBV15 and TRBJ2-1, with 8 bases aligning to TRBD2. Germline CDR1 LNHNV, CDR2 YYDKDF (reference sequence). Unmatched junction bases numbered 6, after V lost 3 bases and J lost 5 bases. CDR3 size: 15 residues. DNA of the CDR3: TGTGCCACCAGCAGGGAGCGGGGGATCAACAATGAGCAGTTCTTC. It is translated as CATSRERGINNEQFF. The entire variable domain, with the rest obtained from reference TRBV15 and TRBJ2-1, is as follows: DAMVIQNPRYQVTQFGKPVTLSCSQTLNHNVMYWYQQKSSQAPKLLFHYYDKDFNNEADTPDNFQSRRPNTSFCFLDIRSPGLGDTAMYLCATSRERGINNEQFFGPGTRLTVL.

The chain is built from TRBV10-1 and TRBJ2-3; 10 bases line up with TRBD2. This CDR3 is built from 15 residues. V gave up 3 bases and J gave up 3 bases; unmatched junction bases: 3. Per the germline V gene, CDR1 is WNHNN and CDR2 is SYGVQD (reference sequence). The CDR3 spells CASSDLAGATDTQYF. The CDR3 bases are TGCGCCAGCAGTGATCTAGCGGGGGCTACAGATACGCAGTATTTT.

The CDR3 DNA follows: TGTGCCTGGAGCCCGGGACAGGGGGCCTATGGCTACACCTTC. This translates into CAWSPGQGAYGYTF. This sequence joins TRBV30 and TRBJ1-2; 12 bases fit TRBD1. The germline V gene has CDR1 GTSNPN and CDR2 SVGIG (reference sequence). V lost 3 bases and J lost 4; bases outside the gene matches: 3. The CDR3 contains 14 residues.

This chain joins TRBV10-3 and TRBJ2-7, with 12 bases that match TRBD2. V shed 2 bases, J shed 6 bases, and the junction held 14 bases outside the gene matches. The length of the CDR3 is 18 residues. Germline V CDR1 and CDR2: ENHRY, SYGVKD. The CDR3 sequence is CAISEGLAGGLGGFEQYF. CDR3 nucleotides: TGTGCCATCAGTGAGGGGCTAGCGGGGGGGCTGGGGGGATTCGAGCAGTACTTC.

The CDR3 sequence is CASSRTLSTGELFF. The CDR3 bases are TGTGCCAGTAGTAGGACTCTAAGCACCGGGGAGCTGTTTTTT. The V call is TRBV19, the J call TRBJ2-2; D is perhaps TRBD2 (5 bases). This CDR3 has 14 residues. Germline loops: CDR1 LNHDA, CDR2 SQIVND (reference sequence). Trimming took 4 bases from V and 4 from J, leaving 10 bases between them.

To note about this clone: At one end the junction does not follow the germline gene, possibly because of a read error. Other DNA sequences in the same sample also yield this CDR3. The rearrangement joins TRBV9 to TRBJ2-1; weak D call: TRBD2 (7 bases). The CDR3 loop spans 15 amino acids. CDR1 and CDR2 from the germline V gene are SGDLS and YYNGEE. The CDR3 protein is CASSVDPGGRNEQFF. In DNA, the CDR3 is TGTGCTAGCAGCGTAGACCCGGGGGGCAGAAATGAGCAGTTCTTC. The full variable domain, rest sourced from reference TRBV9 and TRBJ2-1, is DSGVTQTPKHLITATGQRVTLRCSPRSGDLSVYWYQQSLDQGLQFLIQYYNGEERAKGNILERFSAQQFPDLHSELNLSSLELGDSALYFCASSVDPGGRNEQFFGPGTRLTVL.

V usage is TRBV7-9 and J usage is TRBJ2-5, with D possibly matching TRBD2 (6 bases). The germline gives CDR1 SEHNR, CDR2 FQNEAQ (reference sequence). Trimming took 5 bases from V and 5 from J, leaving 15 bases between them. This CDR3 is 14 amino acids long. CDR3 bases: TGTGCCAGCAGCCTTTCAGGGACTCAGGAGACCCAGTACTTC. It is translated as CASSLSGTQETQYF.